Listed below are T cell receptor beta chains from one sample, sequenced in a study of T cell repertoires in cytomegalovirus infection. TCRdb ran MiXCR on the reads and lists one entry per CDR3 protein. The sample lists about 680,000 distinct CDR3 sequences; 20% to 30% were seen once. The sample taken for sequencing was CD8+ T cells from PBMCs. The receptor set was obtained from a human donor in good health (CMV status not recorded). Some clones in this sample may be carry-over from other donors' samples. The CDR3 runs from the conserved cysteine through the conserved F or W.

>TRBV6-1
CASTQGNGQPQHF
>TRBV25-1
CASSEPAGITAGELFF
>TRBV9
CASSLRTGGAETQYF
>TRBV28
CASSSHEDRGVQYSNQPQHF
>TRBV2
CASKSSTGQRETQYF
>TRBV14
CASSQERVTSYEQYF
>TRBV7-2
CASSYGTTFTDTQYF
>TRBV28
CASSPRTSGGATDTQYF
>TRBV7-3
CASSFFSSSYNEQFF
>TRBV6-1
CASRSGTLATGELFF
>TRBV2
CASFEQDAQGSTQYF
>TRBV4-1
CASSPREGNYGYTF
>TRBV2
CAIRNGFGNQPQHF
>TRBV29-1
CSAGTDSGNTIYF
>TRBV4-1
CASSQDAPSSDTQYF
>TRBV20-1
CSARDLRRGAQETQYF
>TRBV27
CASSLSRGRSPLHF
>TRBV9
CASSVAGRGPGTEAFF
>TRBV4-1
CASRDEGRNEQFF
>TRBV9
CASSFPKRGATYEQYF
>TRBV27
CASSLSPGQGNSPLHF
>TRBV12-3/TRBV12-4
CASSETASTGELFF
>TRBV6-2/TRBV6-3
CASTQENDRDYGYTF
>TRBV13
CASSLGRGAFYGYTF